This TCR beta chain was profiled in a study of blood T cells in healthy people across ages (dated by TCRdb to 2013 to 2016). With regard to the full study: In model experiments, template switching captured roughly one uniquely barcoded TCR beta cDNA molecule for every two T cells. The study measured age-related changes in TCR beta repertoire diversity using deep sequencing normalized with unique cDNA molecular identifiers. Donors were grouped into four age groups: young (average roughly 17 years), middle-aged (about 40), aged (around 60) and long-lived (82). Two additional independent replicas of 1 million unique cDNA reads from the same blood draw were analyzed for two donors (one aged 18 to 30 and one aged 80 or older).

The donors were about 40 Caucasian individuals from Russia, aged roughly 6 to 90 years, who were systemically healthy. Roughly 9 milliliters of peripheral blood were drawn from each donor into EDTA-treated Vacutainer tubes. PBMCs were isolated by Ficoll-Paque density-gradient centrifugation, with at least 6 million obtained per sample. Total RNA, at least 5.5 micrograms per sample, was extracted from PBMCs with Trizol reagent. For every donor, flow cytometry on a PBMC aliquot measured the percentage of naive CD45RAhigh/CD27high T cells. About this clonotype itself: The specificity of this receptor is unknown. Per-base quality was not reported, and no clone a single base away is much larger than it.

The junction shows trimming of 2 bases on V and 1 base on J, plus 6 bases between the germline ends. The germline V gene gives CDR1 as SGDLS and CDR2 as YYNGEE. The CDR3 starts with the cysteine, ends with the phenylalanine, and has 13 residues. Only the CDR3 DNA stays, 39 bases, in frame from base 1. Overall study results and their limits: Because profiling used bulk unsorted PBMCs, naive and antigen-experienced compartments could not be compared conclusively. Estimates of total diversity from one million sequenced T cells were regarded as lower bounds and underestimates. Observed TCR beta diversity per million T cells fell roughly linearly with age, and a significant reduction was already apparent by age roughly 40. The CMV infection status of donors was not known, potentially confounding age-related changes in expanded clonotypes. A strong correlation was found between observed TCR beta diversity and the percentage of naive T cells measured by flow cytometry. Compared with the aged group, the long-lived group had more naive CD4+ T cells, fewer expanded clones and increased TCR diversity, suggesting age selection.

The library was prepared using 5' RACE. Sequenced using an Illumina HiSeq 2500. A second PCR of roughly 7 to 12 cycles was run with a J-beta primer mix and a sample-barcoded 5' primer. Each TCR beta cDNA molecule received a unique molecular identifier from a template-switch 5' adaptor carrying 12 random nucleotides. Each sample yielded at least 2.5 million CDR3-containing paired-end reads. The Mint cDNA synthesis kit, primed by a TRBC-specific oligonucleotide, was used to synthesize first-strand cDNA from all RNA. Following uracil-DNA glycosylase treatment, all cDNA underwent a first 18-cycle PCR with the universal primers M1SS and BC2_uni_R. On the study's bioinformatics: Normalization of each sample was performed by random selection of 1 million high-quality reads, each carrying a distinct molecular identifier. Reads with shared molecular identifiers were discarded instead of being binned into consensus sequences. CDR3 identification, clonotype clustering and error correction used MiTCR with a Q25 quality threshold and the strictest error-elimination algorithm. Lower-bound total TCR beta diversity was estimated with a nonparametric unseen species model using Euler transformation. The public reads were quality trimmed at Q25 with fastp and then assembled into clones with MiXCR by TCRdb, keeping productive beta chains. CDR3 protein sequences are deduplicated, and each keeps its most common genes and DNA. TCRdb, not the original authors, processed these V and J calls. For this sample the table gives approximately 580,000 distinct CDR3 sequences, of which 24% were detected only once. Together, the top ten hold roughly 9% of the sample.

These data were also reused for a study on T cells of mothers and their children. As noted in the second study: Nine systemically healthy Caucasian individuals served as donors, namely three mothers together with their six children. cDNA synthesis used all of the extracted RNA, with roughly 1.6 ug of RNA in each 15 ul reaction. In the second PCR, the M1S primer added sample barcodes and 2-4 random nucleotides. More than 8 million TCR beta CDR3 reads were obtained from each mother, and approximately 3 million reads were obtained from each child. In both related and unrelated pairs, thymic selection shapes the output of TCR recombination in a similar way, with inherited differences having only a minor effect. Related mother-child pairs always showed normalized repertoire overlap that was slightly higher than in unrelated mother-child pairs, though the difference was never significant. With a sensitivity of approximately 96 clones per million clonotypes, no persistent microchimeric T cell clones were detected. In the study, deep NGS was used to compare the TCR beta repertoires of mothers and children, and features distinguishing related mother-child pairs from unrelated individuals were sought. Mothers averaged around 40 +/- 4 years of age and children averaged approximately 11 +/- 4 years. After adapters were ligated using NEBNext reagents, the libraries underwent 100+100 nt paired-end sequencing on an Illumina HiSeq 2000. To prevent cross-contamination, the mother and child libraries were prepared one month apart and sequenced in separate runs. Between roughly 500,000 and 2,100,000 distinct TCR beta clonotypes were identified per donor. Naive TCR beta clonotypes were estimated from low-frequency clonotypes matched to each donor's FACS-determined naive share, without sorting.

The TCR comes from a boy aged 5-17 years in good health. The chain employs TRBV9 and TRBJ1-1, with the identity of the D gene unclear. The sample was blood. The sequenced DNA is TGTGCCAGCAGCGTCGCAGCGAACACTGAAGCTTTCTTT. Its amino acids are CASSVAANTEAFF.